The rows below give T cell receptor beta chains drawn from one sample of a study of T cell changes during pregnancy in multiple sclerosis. Assay: immunoSEQ multiplex PCR; the TCRdb copy retains only in-frame clones and omits some. The table has fewer than 30,000 clones, roughly 92% seen once. The sample in question was CD8+ T cells from peripheral blood mononuclear cells, obtained before pregnancy. The receptors come from a female donor with multiple sclerosis, enrolled in a pregnancy study. The CDR3 runs from the conserved cysteine through the conserved F or W. D genes are given only for firm matches. Expanded clones get a size class; other rows say once, few or many, or leave the size out.

cdr3_aa	cdr3_nt	j_call	v_call	clone_size	d_call
CASSIIAGTQETQYF	TGTGCCAGCAGCATCATAGCGGGAACCCAAGAGACCCAGTACTTC	TRBJ2-5	TRBV7-9	once	TRBD2
CASSSAGGVNEQFF	TGCGCCAGCAGCTCTGCGGGGGGCGTCAATGAGCAGTTCTTC	TRBJ2-1	TRBV5-1	-	TRBD2
CASSQTTGRTYEQYF	TGCGCCAGCAGCCAAACGACAGGGAGGACCTACGAGCAGTACTTC	TRBJ2-7	TRBV4-1	-	-
CASSPRGLVLDYGYTF	TGTGCCAGCAGCCCCAGGGGATTAGTTTTAGACTATGGCTACACCTTC	TRBJ1-2	TRBV7-4	-	-
CASSWPGAYNEQFF	TGTGCCAGCAGCTGGCCAGGGGCTTACAATGAGCAGTTCTTC	TRBJ2-1	TRBV5-6	-	-
CASSLVYGDGYTF	TGCGCCAGCAGCTTGGTGTACGGGGATGGCTACACCTTC	TRBJ1-2	TRBV5-1	-	-
CAWSASGRGDTQYF	TGTGCCTGGAGTGCTAGCGGGAGGGGAGATACGCAGTATTTT	TRBJ2-3	TRBV30	-	TRBD2
CASRPAGEDTQYF	TGTGCCAGTCGCCCCGCGGGAGAAGATACGCAGTATTTT	TRBJ2-3	TRBV19	-	TRBD2
CASSGGSYEQYF	TGTGCCAGCAGTGGCGGGTCCTACGAGCAGTACTTC	TRBJ2-7	TRBV2	-	-
CASSLALEDYEQYF	TGCGCCAGCAGCTTGGCCTTAGAAGACTACGAGCAGTACTTC	TRBJ2-7	TRBV5-1	-	-
CASSDGTGGNEQFF	TGTGCCAGCAGTGACGGGACAGGGGGCAATGAGCAGTTCTTC	TRBJ2-1	TRBV6-4	once	TRBD1
CASSESGGADEQYF	TGTGCCAGCAGCGAGTCAGGGGGCGCAGACGAGCAGTACTTC	TRBJ2-7	TRBV2	few	TRBD1
CASSQEEGADYEQYF	TGTGCCAGCAGCCAAGAAGAGGGGGCTGACTACGAGCAGTACTTC	TRBJ2-7	TRBV4-2	-	TRBD1
CASSSNRDNQETQYF	TGTGCCAGCAGCTCCAACCGGGACAACCAAGAGACCCAGTACTTC	TRBJ2-5	TRBV7-3	-	-
CASRLGRVGTDTQYF	TGTGCCAGTAGGTTGGGGAGAGTGGGCACAGATACGCAGTATTTT	TRBJ2-3	TRBV19	-	-
CASSSDLYPVGSTDTQYF	TGTGCCAGCAGCTCCGACCTCTATCCGGTCGGGAGCACAGATACGCAGTATTTT	TRBJ2-3	TRBV7-6	-	-
CASPERGGPSSYNEQFF	TGTGCCAGTCCCGAGAGAGGAGGACCGAGCTCCTACAATGAGCAGTTCTTC	TRBJ2-1	TRBV7-9	-	-
CASSVRDTRAGATQYF	TGTGCCAGCAGCGTCAGGGATACAAGGGCAGGGGCTACGCAGTATTTT	TRBJ2-3	TRBV11-2	-	-
CASSAGQDLREAFF	TGTGCCAGCAGCGCCGGACAGGACCTACGTGAAGCTTTCTTT	TRBJ1-1	TRBV9	-	TRBD1
CASSPRTSPQTQYF	TGTGCCAGCAGTCCTAGGACTAGCCCCCAGACCCAGTACTTC	TRBJ2-5	TRBV28	-	TRBD2
CASNDAANTEAFF	TGTGCCAGCAACGATGCGGCGAACACTGAAGCTTTCTTT	TRBJ1-1	TRBV5-4	-	-
CASSPQGLGYGYTF	TGTGCCAGCAGTCCACAGGGGCTCGGCTATGGCTACACCTTC	TRBJ1-2	TRBV28	-	TRBD1
CASRKKLGTAIYEQYF	TGTGCCAGCAGAAAAAAGCTCGGGACAGCAATCTACGAGCAGTACTTC	TRBJ2-7	TRBV27	-	TRBD1
CASSLGREGYEQYF	TGTGCCAGCAGCTTGGGGCGGGAGGGTTACGAGCAGTACTTC	TRBJ2-7	TRBV5-6	-	TRBD2
CSDGLGGGYTF	TGCAGCGACGGGCTCGGCGGGGGCTACACCTTC	TRBJ1-2	TRBV29-1	-	-
CASSPPGGHWEQYF	TGTGCCAGCAGTCCCCCCGGGGGGCATTGGGAGCAGTACTTC	TRBJ2-7	TRBV7-9	-	-
CASRGGEGYTF	TGCGCCAGCAGAGGCGGGGAGGGCTACACCTTC	TRBJ1-2	TRBV4-1	-	-
CASSLLSGQGLTEQYF	TGCGCCAGCAGCCTCCTCTCCGGACAGGGGCTAACGGAGCAGTACTTC	TRBJ2-7	TRBV5-1	-	TRBD1
CASSSPGTSVEQYF	TGTGCCAGCAGCTCGCCCGGGACTAGCGTCGAGCAGTACTTC	TRBJ2-7	TRBV7-8	-	TRBD2
CASSQGQGGGYEQYF	TGCGCCAGCAGCCAAGGGCAGGGAGGAGGATACGAGCAGTACTTC	TRBJ2-7	TRBV4-1	-	-
CASSEGVGGWNTEAFF	TGTGCCAGCAGTGAGGGGGTCGGGGGGTGGAACACTGAAGCTTTCTTT	TRBJ1-1	TRBV2	-	-
CASSNLGILNEQFF	TGTGCCTCCTCCAACCTAGGAATCCTCAATGAGCAGTTCTTC	TRBJ2-1	TRBV10-3	-	-
CASSDLGGDYGYTF	TGTGCCAGCAGTGACCTAGGGGGCGACTATGGCTACACCTTC	TRBJ1-2	TRBV2	few	TRBD1
CASSEGGHNEQFF	TGTGCCAGCAGTGAGGGGGGTCACAATGAGCAGTTCTTC	TRBJ2-1	TRBV6-4	-	-
CAISESTGMNTEAFF	TGTGCCATCAGTGAGTCGACAGGGATGAACACTGAAGCTTTCTTT	TRBJ1-1	TRBV10-3	few	TRBD1
CARKDEDRANQPQHF	TGTGCCAGGAAAGACGAAGACAGGGCCAATCAGCCCCAGCATTTT	TRBJ1-5	TRBV19	-	TRBD1
CASRPGTPIKTEAFF	TGTGCCAGCAGACCCGGGACACCCATCAAAACTGAAGCTTTCTTT	TRBJ1-1	TRBV28	-	-
CASSSGPHPGGQYF	TGTGCCAGCAGCTCTGGACCCCACCCGGGGGGCCAGTACTTC	TRBJ2-5	TRBV27	-	TRBD2
CAFKGTGAANEQFF	TGCGCCTTCAAGGGGACAGGGGCCGCCAATGAGCAGTTCTTC	TRBJ2-1	TRBV10-2	once	TRBD1
CASSPNGDRGYEQYF	TGTGCCAGCTCACCCAACGGCGACAGGGGCTACGAGCAGTACTTC	TRBJ2-7	TRBV18	-	TRBD1
CASSLRGQGSLNEQFF	TGTGCCAGCAGCTTACGGGGTCAGGGGTCTTTGAATGAGCAGTTCTTC	TRBJ2-1	TRBV7-8	-	-
CASSDSGNTEAFF	TGTGCCAGCAGTGATTCCGGGAACACTGAAGCTTTCTTT	TRBJ1-1	TRBV25-1	-	-
CSASDKFF	TGCAGCGCCTCCGACAAGTTCTTC	TRBJ2-1	TRBV29-1	-	-
CASSWGGSGRKPYNEQFF	TGTGCCAGCAGTTGGGGAGGTAGCGGGAGAAAGCCCTACAATGAGCAGTTCTTC	TRBJ2-1	TRBV28	-	TRBD2
CASSPTSGGYNEQFF	TGTGCCAGCAGTCCGACTAGCGGGGGCTACAATGAGCAGTTCTTC	TRBJ2-1	TRBV6-4	-	TRBD2
CASSFRTSGSYNEQFF	TGTGCCAGCAGTTTCCGGACTAGCGGCTCCTACAATGAGCAGTTCTTC	TRBJ2-1	TRBV27	-	TRBD2
CASSEEAGGSYEQYF	TGTGCCAGCAGTGAAGAGGCAGGGGGCTCCTACGAGCAGTACTTC	TRBJ2-7	TRBV6-1	-	TRBD1
CASSLAGSHTGELFF	TGTGCCAGCAGCTTAGCGGGAAGCCACACCGGGGAGCTGTTTTTT	TRBJ2-2	TRBV28	-	TRBD2
CASSDSLSGDSSYEQYF	TGCGCCAGCAGTGACTCTTTAAGTGGGGACAGCTCCTACGAGCAGTACTTC	TRBJ2-7	TRBV10-1	-	TRBD1
CAWSDRTGDRRSFSGNTIYF	TGTGCCTGGAGTGACAGAACTGGGGACAGGCGATCATTCTCTGGAAACACCATATATTTT	TRBJ1-3	TRBV30	-	TRBD1
CASSRWTGGWTDTQYF	TGTGCCAGCAGCCGCTGGACAGGGGGCTGGACAGATACGCAGTATTTT	TRBJ2-3	TRBV7-9	-	TRBD1
CASSLGVDEQFF	TGTGCCAGCAGCTTAGGAGTCGATGAGCAGTTCTTC	TRBJ2-1	TRBV7-6	-	-
CASSQDLEESEQYF	TGTGCCAGCAGCCAAGATCTAGAGGAGAGCGAGCAGTACTTC	TRBJ2-7	TRBV4-2	-	-
CASSLTTGAGTRLDYNEQFF	TGTGCCAGCAGCTTAACGACGGGAGCAGGGACTCGATTAGATTACAATGAGCAGTTCTTC	TRBJ2-1	TRBV7-3	-	-
CASSLAPGLAGTDTQYF	TGTGCCAGCAGCTTAGCCCCGGGACTAGCGGGGACAGATACGCAGTATTTT	TRBJ2-3	TRBV7-6	-	TRBD2
CASRVSYRDAAGGPSNEQFF	TGCGCCAGCAGGGTCTCGTACAGGGATGCAGCGGGAGGTCCTAGCAATGAGCAGTTCTTC	TRBJ2-1	TRBV5-1	-	TRBD2
CASSQRRGWDEKLFF	TGTGCCAGCAGCCAAAGAAGGGGCTGGGATGAAAAACTGTTTTTT	TRBJ1-4	TRBV14	-	-
CASSFSGPWDEQFF	TGCGCCAGCAGCTTCAGCGGGCCTTGGGATGAGCAGTTCTTC	TRBJ2-1	TRBV5-1	-	-